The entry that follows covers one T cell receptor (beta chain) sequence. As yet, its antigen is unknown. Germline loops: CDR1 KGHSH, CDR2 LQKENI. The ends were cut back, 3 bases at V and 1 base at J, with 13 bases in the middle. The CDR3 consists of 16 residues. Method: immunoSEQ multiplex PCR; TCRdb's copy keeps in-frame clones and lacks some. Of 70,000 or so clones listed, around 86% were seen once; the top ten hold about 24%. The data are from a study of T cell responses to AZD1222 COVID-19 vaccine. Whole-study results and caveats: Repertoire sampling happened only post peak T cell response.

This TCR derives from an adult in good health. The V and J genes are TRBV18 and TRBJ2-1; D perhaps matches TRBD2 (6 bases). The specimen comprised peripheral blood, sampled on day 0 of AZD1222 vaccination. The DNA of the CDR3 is TGTGCCAGCTCACCGATGGGGGGAAGGTCCTACAATGAGCAGTTCTTC. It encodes CASSPMGGRSYNEQFF.